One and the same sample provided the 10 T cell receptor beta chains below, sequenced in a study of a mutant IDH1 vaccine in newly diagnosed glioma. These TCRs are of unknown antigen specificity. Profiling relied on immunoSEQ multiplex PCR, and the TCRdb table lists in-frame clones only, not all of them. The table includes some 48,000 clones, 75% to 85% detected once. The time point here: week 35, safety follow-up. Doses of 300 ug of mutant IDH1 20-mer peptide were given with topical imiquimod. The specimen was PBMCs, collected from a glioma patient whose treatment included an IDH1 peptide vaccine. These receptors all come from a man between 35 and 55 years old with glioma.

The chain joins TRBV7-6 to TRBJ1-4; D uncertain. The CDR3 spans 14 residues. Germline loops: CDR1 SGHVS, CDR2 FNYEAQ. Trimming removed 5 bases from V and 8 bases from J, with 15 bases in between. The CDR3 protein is CASSTGRAGEKLFF. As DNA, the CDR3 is TGTGCCAGCAGCACCGGGAGGGCCGGCGAAAAACTGTTTTTT.

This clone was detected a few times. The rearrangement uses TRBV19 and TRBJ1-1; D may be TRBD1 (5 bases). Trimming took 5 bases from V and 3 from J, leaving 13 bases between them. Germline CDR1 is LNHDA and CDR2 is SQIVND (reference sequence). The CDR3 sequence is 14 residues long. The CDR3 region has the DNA TGTGCCAGTAGTCTCGGACAAAGGGACACTGAAGCTTTCTTT. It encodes CASSLGQRDTEAFF.

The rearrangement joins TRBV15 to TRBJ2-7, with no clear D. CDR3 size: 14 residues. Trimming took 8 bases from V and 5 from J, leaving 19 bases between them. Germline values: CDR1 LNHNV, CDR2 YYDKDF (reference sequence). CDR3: CATGEVASSNEQYF. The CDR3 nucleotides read TGTGCCACCGGAGAGGTAGCTAGTTCCAACGAGCAGTACTTC.

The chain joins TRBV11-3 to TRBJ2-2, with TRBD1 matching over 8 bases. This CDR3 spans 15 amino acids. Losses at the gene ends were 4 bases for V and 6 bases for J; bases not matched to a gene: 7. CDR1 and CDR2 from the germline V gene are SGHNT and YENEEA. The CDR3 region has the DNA TGTGCCAGCAGCTCATTGACAGGGGCATCCGGGGAGCTGTTTTTT. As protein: CASSSLTGASGELFF.

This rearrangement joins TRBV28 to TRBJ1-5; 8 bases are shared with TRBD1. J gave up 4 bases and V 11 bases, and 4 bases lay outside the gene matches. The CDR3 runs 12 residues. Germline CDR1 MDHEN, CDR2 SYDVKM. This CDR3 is CAGGQGNQPQHF. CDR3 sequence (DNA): TGTGCCGGTGGACAGGGTAATCAGCCCCAGCATTTT.

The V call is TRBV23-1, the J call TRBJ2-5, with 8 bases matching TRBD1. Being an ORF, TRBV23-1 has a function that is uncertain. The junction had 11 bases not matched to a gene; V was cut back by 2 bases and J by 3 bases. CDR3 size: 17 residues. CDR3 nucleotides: TGCGCCAGCAGTCAACGGGACAGGTGTCGGATAAAAGAGACCCAGTACTTC. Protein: CASSQRDRCRIKETQYF.

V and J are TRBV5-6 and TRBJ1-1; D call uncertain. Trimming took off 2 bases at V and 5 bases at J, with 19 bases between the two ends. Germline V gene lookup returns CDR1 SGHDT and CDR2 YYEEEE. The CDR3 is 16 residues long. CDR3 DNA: TGTGCCAGCAGCTTAGGTCGGACCGCTCGAACAACTGAAGCTTTCTTT. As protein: CASSLGRTARTTEAFF. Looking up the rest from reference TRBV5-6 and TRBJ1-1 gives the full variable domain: DAGVTQSPTHLIKTRGQQVTLRCSPKSGHDTVSWYQQALGQGPQFIFQYYEEEERQRGNFPDRFSGHQFPNYSSELNVNALLLGDSALYLCASSLGRTARTTEAFFGQGTRLTVV.

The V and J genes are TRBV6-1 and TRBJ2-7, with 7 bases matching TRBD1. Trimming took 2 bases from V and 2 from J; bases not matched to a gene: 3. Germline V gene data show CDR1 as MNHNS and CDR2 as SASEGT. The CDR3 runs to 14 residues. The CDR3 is CASSERDRTYEQYF. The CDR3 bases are TGTGCCAGCAGTGAAAGGGACAGAACCTACGAGCAGTACTTC.

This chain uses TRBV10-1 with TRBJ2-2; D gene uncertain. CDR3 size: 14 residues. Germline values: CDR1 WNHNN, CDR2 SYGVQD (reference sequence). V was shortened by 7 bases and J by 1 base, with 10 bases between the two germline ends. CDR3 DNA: TGCGCCAGCAATCCGAACTTGAACACCGGGGAGCTGTTTTTT. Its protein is CASNPNLNTGELFF.

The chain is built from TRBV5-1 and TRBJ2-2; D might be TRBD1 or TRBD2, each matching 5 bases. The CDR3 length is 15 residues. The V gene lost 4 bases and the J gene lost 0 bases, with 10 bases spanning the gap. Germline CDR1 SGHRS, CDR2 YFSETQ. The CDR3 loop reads CASSTGPPNTGELFF. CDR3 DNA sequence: TGCGCCAGCAGCACGGGACCGCCGAACACCGGGGAGCTGTTTTTT.